Presented here are 8 T cell receptor beta chains from one specimen sequenced in a study of shared clonotypes between healthy human individuals. Clones were sequenced by immunoSEQ multiplex PCR, and TCRdb holds only the in-frame ones, with some missing. The data show some 790,000 clones, 72% seen once. Sequenced: memory CD4+ T cells sorted from blood. The subset denotes: CD45RA-negative fraction. Receptors originate from a woman in her twenties or thirties in good health.

The chain joins TRBV18 to TRBJ2-5; D possibly matches TRBD1 or TRBD2 (5 bases each). The CDR3 contains 14 residues. Trimming shortened V by 3 bases and J by 1 base, and 9 bases separated the two germline ends. Germline V gives CDR1 KGHSH, CDR2 LQKENI. CDR3 DNA sequence: TGTGCCAGCTCACCCGGGGCGGCCCAAGAGACCCAGTACTTC. This sequence encodes CASSPGAAQETQYF.

This rearrangement joins TRBV5-1 to TRBJ2-1; 9 bases line up with TRBD2. Looked up from germline, CDR1 is SGHRS and CDR2 is YFSETQ. After removal of 2 bases from V and 0 bases from J, the junction contained 6 bases not matched to a gene. The CDR3 is made up of 17 amino acids. The CDR3 spells CASSFRISGSSYNEQFF. The CDR3 region has the DNA TGCGCCAGCAGCTTCAGGATTAGCGGGAGCTCCTACAATGAGCAGTTCTTC.

Many counts were recorded for this clone. Other DNA sequences in the same sample also yield this CDR3. This sequence joins TRBV7-6 and TRBJ2-3; 10 bases map to TRBD2. In germline, CDR1 is SGHVS, CDR2 FNYEAQ. This CDR3 spans 16 amino acids. The J segment lost 1 base and the V segment lost 2 bases, leaving 3 bases of the junction unmatched. CDR3 in DNA: TGTGCCAGCAGCTTACGGCTAGCGGGAGGCACAGATACGCAGTATTTT. Protein: CASSLRLAGGTDTQYF. Complete variable domain (other parts from reference TRBV7-6 and TRBJ2-3): GAGVSQSPRYKVTKRGQDVALRCDPISGHVSLYWYRQALGQGPEFLTYFNYEAQQDKSGLPNDRFSAERPEGSISTLTIQRTEQRDSAMYRCASSLRLAGGTDTQYFGPGTRLTVL.

V gene TRBV28 combines with J gene TRBJ1-5, with D possibly TRBD1 on 5 matching bases. The V gene's germline CDR1 is MDHEN and CDR2 SYDVKM. The V end lost 6 bases, the J end lost 4 bases, and 13 bases lay between the germline ends. The CDR3 totals 14 residues. CDR3 in DNA: TGTGCCAGCAGACCGACAGAACGAAATCAGCCCCAGCATTTT. It yields the protein CASRPTERNQPQHF.

This clone was observed at least ten times. The chain combines TRBV7-9 with TRBJ2-1; D perhaps matches TRBD1 (6 bases). The germline V gene has CDR1 SEHNR and CDR2 FQNEAQ (reference sequence). This CDR3 spans 17 amino acids. V shed 4 bases and J shed 0 bases, with 16 bases lying between them. CDR3 sequence (DNA): TGTGCCAGCAGCTCTACCGGGACACAAAACTCCTACAATGAGCAGTTCTTC. This translates into CASSSTGTQNSYNEQFF.

This clone was seen just once. V gene TRBV7-8 combines with J gene TRBJ2-7, with D possibly matching TRBD1 (5 bases). V was pared by 4 bases and J by 5 bases, with 18 bases between. CDR1 and CDR2 from the germline V gene are SGHVS and FQNEAQ. The CDR3 runs to 15 residues. CDR3 in DNA: TGTGCCAGCAGCTCTCCTTACAGGTCGCGTCACGAGCAGTACTTC. Translated, it gives CASSSPYRSRHEQYF.

This clone was found a few times. The chain carries TRBV2 and TRBJ2-4; maybe TRBD2 (5 bases). Trimming left V 7 bases short and J 0 bases short, with 13 bases between. Germline V gene data show CDR1 as SNHLY and CDR2 as FYNNEI. The length of the CDR3 is 15 residues. CDR3 region: CASTEEALAKNIQYF. The CDR3 nucleotides are TGTGCCAGCACCGAGGAGGCACTAGCCAAAAACATTCAGTACTTC.

The chain couples TRBV10-2 to TRBJ1-5; a possible D gene is TRBD1 (6 bases). This CDR3 region has 13 residues. Trimming cost V 8 bases and J 3 bases, with 11 bases left between them. The V gene's germline CDR1 is WSHSY and CDR2 SAAADI. The CDR3 sequence: CASRGQSNQPQHF. Written as DNA, the CDR3 is TGCGCCAGCCGTGGACAGTCCAATCAGCCCCAGCATTTT.